A selection of T cell receptor beta chains follows, all from one sample in a study of cytomegalovirus exposure and HLA in healthy donors. Profiling relied on immunoSEQ multiplex PCR, and the TCRdb table lists in-frame clones only, not all of them. Altogether about 220,000 clones are present, approximately 86% being singletons, with the ten largest covering approximately 2.9%. The sequenced sample was PBMCs. These TCRs come from a woman between 18 and 30 years old in good health and CMV-seronegative. The CDR3 runs from the conserved cysteine through the conserved F or W.

length: 13; V: TRBV29-1; CDR3: CSALLAGAYEQYF
length: 11; V: TRBV27; CDR3: CASSYYGELFF
length: 14; V: TRBV27; CDR3: CASSPTGFNEKLFF
length: 15; V: TRBV7-9; CDR3: CASSRGQGETDTQYF
length: 16; V: TRBV7-6; CDR3: CASSSLGVRGANGYTF
length: 16; V: TRBV11-2; CDR3: CASSVNTGTSGYTQYF
length: 15; V: TRBV4-1; CDR3: CASSQGRLRTGELFF
length: 16; V: TRBV4-1; CDR3: CASSHPSGRGTGELLF
length: 13; V: TRBV2; CDR3: CASRMGRRAGYTF
length: 17; V: TRBV4-2; CDR3: CASSQVGAGGGPGELFF
length: 15; V: TRBV28; CDR3: CASSLAAGTPSLAFF
length: 15; V: TRBV18; CDR3: CASSSKTQGTYEQYF
length: 15; V: TRBV27; CDR3: CASRVWGPANEKLFF
length: 13; V: TRBV6-1; CDR3: CASSEGIVREQYF
length: 15; V: TRBV6-5; CDR3: CAIRRGQRSTDTQYF
length: 15; V: TRBV27; CDR3: CASSFYPPGYNEQFF
length: 12; V: TRBV2; CDR3: CASQGNNQPQHF
length: 16; V: TRBV19; CDR3: CASTGLRGDGNQPQHF
length: 13; V: TRBV15; CDR3: CATSAPSSYEQYF
length: 15; V: TRBV7-2; CDR3: CASSPGTNRLGEQYF
length: 14; V: TRBV6-6; CDR3: CASSYADRVGELFF
length: 12; V: TRBV29-1; CDR3: CSAQGLNTEAFF
length: 17; V: TRBV5-1; CDR3: CASSLGQGLSGANVLTF
length: 15; V: TRBV7-8; CDR3: CASSALTSVNYEQYF
length: 15; V: TRBV5-1; CDR3: CASSPRTGPYNEQFF
length: 13; V: TRBV6-1; CDR3: CASGRTGRPEAFF
length: 14; V: TRBV6-1; CDR3: CASSEITGGSWHTF
length: 14; V: TRBV5-6; CDR3: CASSPGHRDYGYTF
length: 14; V: TRBV9; CDR3: CASSPGTTNEKLFF
length: 14; V: TRBV14; CDR3: CASSYRSPQETQYF
length: 15; V: TRBV30; CDR3: CAWSGTGQANYGYTF
length: 15; V: TRBV4-2; CDR3: CASSHGQGRNEKLFF
length: 14; V: TRBV28; CDR3: CASSFPREAGELFF
length: 18; V: TRBV19; CDR3: CASSITPGTGGLFYGYTF
length: 17; V: TRBV28; CDR3: CASRTGTSGKVTGELFF
length: 13; V: TRBV7-9; CDR3: CASSLIGAYGYTF
length: 14; V: TRBV2; CDR3: CASKADNSRYGYTF
length: 13; V: TRBV19; CDR3: CASSPTSGWEQFF
length: 15; V: TRBV5-1; CDR3: CASGRGGAGGDEQYF
length: 11; V: TRBV6-5; CDR3: CASSYPGEAFF
length: 17; V: TRBV11-2; CDR3: CASSFIRGWSSGNTIYF
length: 15; V: TRBV5-1; CDR3: CASSQGQISGNTIYF
length: 15; V: TRBV7-7; CDR3: CASSLGADSSYEQYF
length: 15; V: TRBV28; CDR3: CASSPELAGEETQYF
length: 16; V: TRBV11-2; CDR3: CASSSSGLAGVNEQFF
length: 15; V: TRBV6-1; CDR3: CASSTGYGGAHEQYF
length: 13; V: TRBV7-3; CDR3: CASSSGGAAEQYF
length: 12; V: TRBV10-1; CDR3: CASRDSNQPQHF
length: 13; V: TRBV28; CDR3: CASSLGQSSGYTF
length: 16; V: TRBV5-4; CDR3: CASSLVSQAPTGELFF
length: 14; V: TRBV2; CDR3: CASLLAGGPDTQYF
length: 15; V: TRBV18; CDR3: CASSPRVESHGELFF
length: 18; V: TRBV29-1; CDR3: CSVEDEQFSGRFTDTQYF
length: 15; V: TRBV28; CDR3: CASSAPRQGREKLFF
length: 15; V: TRBV27; CDR3: CASGGLGEKNNEQFF